This TCR beta chain was identified during a study of blood T cell repertoires in COVID-19. Background on the study: Researchers got acute and convalescent COVID-19 samples from the United States, Italy and Spain.

Methods used by the authors: Amplification of reference gene primers provided the estimated nucleated cell counts. Using immunoSEQ multiplex PCR, the repertoire was profiled, and TCRdb retains in-frame clones only, with some absent. For V, J and clone size, that table is used; D and trimming come from the DNA. The sample lists a few hundred thousand clones, 87% occurring once. The CDR3 contains 14 residues. V lost 9 bases and J lost 2, with 16 bases in between. Germline V CDR1 and CDR2: KGHDR, SFDVKD. Those enrolled, adults aged 18 to 89 years, came from roughly 22 US areas. Specimen: PBMCs or T cells enriched from blood (not recorded which). V is TRBV24-1 and J is TRBJ2-7; D perhaps matches TRBD1 (6 bases). This receptor was obtained from a man younger than 35 with acute COVID-19. The CDR3 loop reads CATASPGVPYEQYF. The CDR3 DNA reads TGTGCCACCGCCTCTCCAGGGGTTCCCTACGAGCAGTACTTC.